The sequence of this T cell receptor (beta chain) was determined in a study of blood T cells in healthy people across ages. Germline trimming cut 1 base from V and 9 bases from J; bases unmatched to any gene: 10. Germline CDR1 reads MGHRA; CDR2 reads YSYEKL. The CDR3 has 16 residues. This clonotype was detected a few times. Primed by a sample-barcoded 5' primer and a J-beta primer mix, a second PCR proceeded for about 6 to 11 cycles. Using its own MiXCR run on the 5' RACE reads, TCRdb lists one record per CDR3 protein. The sample shows 550,000 to 700,000 distinct CDR3 sequences, 27% of them seen only once.

This receptor was taken from a woman between 65 and 79 years old in good health. The source material was blood. The chain employs TRBV4-1 and TRBJ2-1; 9 positions match TRBD2. The CDR3: CASSQVRAGGFGEQFF. CDR3 nucleotides: TGCGCCAGCAGCCAAGTCCGAGCGGGGGGTTTTGGTGAGCAGTTCTTC.